The 16 T cell receptor beta chains listed next were all sequenced from one sample in a study of human T cells and chemical hapten exposure. TCRdb re-analysed the RACE reads in MiXCR, keeping a single row per CDR3 protein. The sample contains just over 350,000 distinct CDR3 sequences, about 6% of which appear only once. Described time point: patch test 2, 6 weeks after DPC sensitization. As to treatment: therapeutic diphenylcyclopropenone sensitization with weekly scalp DPC. Sequenced material: whole blood, taken in connection with sensitization to the hapten diphenylcyclopropenone (DPC). These receptors were collected from a woman younger than 30 with alopecia areata. Some clones in this sample may be carry-over from other donors' samples.

The chain combines TRBV20-1 with TRBJ2-5; D is uncertain. Germline V gene sequence: CDR1 DFQATT, CDR2 SNEGSKA (reference sequence). V was cut by 3 bases and J by 7 bases, with 6 bases left in between. The CDR3 is 10 amino acids. CDR3 coding DNA: TGCAGTGCTAGGGGCCCGACCCAGTACTTC. It encodes CSARGPTQYF.

This clonotype was seen a few times. V gene TRBV3-1 combines with J gene TRBJ1-3; D remains ambiguous. The CDR3 is 15 amino acids. The V gene lost 0 bases and the J gene lost 0 bases, with 6 bases spanning the gap. CDR1 is LGHDT, CDR2 YNNKEL, per germline (reference sequence). CDR3 residues: CASSQDGNSGNTIYF. Here the CDR3 DNA reads TGTGCCAGCAGCCAAGACGGCAACTCTGGAAACACCATATATTTT.

The chain carries TRBV4-1 and TRBJ2-3, with 7 bases lining up with TRBD2. Per germline, CDR1 MGHRA and CDR2 YSYEKL. The CDR3 runs to 18 residues. With 4 bases clipped from V and 4 bases from J, the junction kept 17 bases outside the gene matches. CDR3 nucleotide sequence: TGCGCCAGCAGCCGTGAACTCAGCGGGGCCGGCCGGCCAGATACGCAGTATTTT. Translation gives CASSRELSGAGRPDTQYF.

This clonotype showed up just a few times. The J gene is TRBJ2-5, the V gene TRBV12-3 or TRBV12-4; 9 nucleotides agree with TRBD2. V dropped 3 bases and J dropped 5; count of bases not matched to a gene: 4. The CDR3 extends over 14 amino acids. The CDR3 coding sequence is TGTGCCAGCAGTTTGCTAGCGGGGTACGAGACCCAGTACTTC. It specifies CASSLLAGYETQYF.

This clonotype was detected only a few times. The chain links TRBV6-5 to TRBJ2-1; no firm D call. There are 14 residues in the CDR3. Trimming pared 1 base from V and 8 bases from J, leaving 12 bases between. CDR1 and CDR2 (germline): MNHEY, SVGAGI. The chain's CDR3 is CASSYYSNIHEQFF. The CDR3 nucleotides read TGTGCCAGCAGTTACTATTCGAACATACATGAGCAGTTCTTC.

V gene TRBV4-3 combines with J gene TRBJ2-7; 8 bases are a match to TRBD2. The junction had 6 bases not matched to a gene; V was cut back by 1 base and J by 1 base. CDR1 and CDR2 from the germline V gene are LGHNA and YSLEER. This CDR3 has 16 residues. CDR3 in amino acids: CASSQVHTSGSYEQYF. In DNA form, the CDR3 reads TGCGCCAGCAGCCAAGTTCATACTAGCGGTTCCTACGAGCAGTACTTC.

This clonotype has at least ten counts. This rearrangement joins TRBV20-1 to TRBJ1-1, with D possibly matching TRBD1 (5 bases). The length of the CDR3 is 14 residues. V lost 3 bases, J lost 7 bases, and 18 bases lay in between. From germline, CDR1 is DFQATT and CDR2 SNEGSKA (reference sequence). The CDR3 coding sequence is TGCAGTGCTAGGCCCCCCGGGGGGGATGATGAAGCTTTCTTT. The encoded protein is CSARPPGGDDEAFF.

This clonotype was detected ten times or more. The CDR3 bases are TGCAGCGCCCAGACAGGGGGCGCGGTGTTTTTT. Amino acids: CSAQTGGAVFF. V is TRBV29-1 and J is TRBJ1-4, with TRBD1 matching over 10 bases. Germline CDR1 and CDR2: SQVTM and ANQGSEA. This CDR3 has 11 amino acids. Unmatched junction bases numbered 8, after V lost 7 bases and J lost 15 bases.

The rearrangement links TRBV9 to TRBJ2-3; 7 bases line up with TRBD2. In germline, CDR1 is SGDLS, CDR2 YYNGEE. After removal of 3 bases from V and 4 bases from J, the junction contained 17 bases not matched to a gene. The CDR3 spans 18 residues. The CDR3 bases are TGTGCCAGCAGCGGGAGGCTAGCTAGCGGTGAAGATCCAGATACGCAGTATTTT. Protein product: CASSGRLASGEDPDTQYF. The full variable domain, with the rest looked up from reference TRBV9 and TRBJ2-3, is DSGVTQTPKHLITATGQRVTLRCSPRSGDLSVYWYQQSLDQGLQFLIQYYNGEERAKGNILERFSAQQFPDLHSELNLSSLELGDSALYFCASSGRLASGEDPDTQYFGPGTRLTVL.

J is TRBJ1-5 and V is TRBV4-2; TRBD1 is a possible D gene (5 bases). The V and J ends lost 6 bases and 0 bases respectively, with 18 bases between them. This CDR3 is built from 17 residues. Germline CDR1 is LGHNA and CDR2 is YNFKEQ. The CDR3 DNA sequence: TGTGCCAGCAGTCGAGTGGGGGGAGGTTTTAGCAATCAGCCCCAGCATTTT. It encodes CASSRVGGGFSNQPQHF.

This clonotype was counted ten times or more. This chain joins TRBV6-1 and TRBJ1-1, with no clear D. V gave up 3 bases and J gave up 6 bases, with 11 bases separating them. This CDR3 comprises 13 residues. The germline V gene has CDR1 MNHNS and CDR2 SASEGT. In DNA form, the CDR3 reads TGTGCCAGCAGTGAGCTCCGGACCGCTGAAGCTTTCTTT. Amino acid sequence: CASSELRTAEAFF.

In regard to this clonotype: A much more abundant neighbour one base away suggests this may be a read error. V gene TRBV12-3 or TRBV12-4 combines with J gene TRBJ1-3; maybe TRBD1 (6 bases). This CDR3 comprises 14 residues. Trimming stripped 5 bases from V and 5 bases from J, with 13 bases between. The DNA of the CDR3 is TGTGCCAGCAGTCTAGACAGGAAACGAAACACCATATATTTT. Translation gives CASSLDRKRNTIYF.

This clonotype occurred a few times. The rearrangement joins TRBV6-2 or TRBV6-3 to TRBJ2-3; 13 positions match TRBD2. The CDR3 has 14 amino acids. The junction had 3 bases not matched to a gene; V was cut back by 7 bases and J by 5 bases. The germline V gene encodes CDR1 MNHEY and CDR2 SVGEGT. CDR3: CASNRLAGGDTQYF. CDR3 in DNA: TGTGCCAGCAACCGACTAGCGGGGGGAGATACGCAGTATTTT.

This clonotype was seen more than once but under ten times. The chain carries TRBV5-1 and TRBJ2-5, with D perhaps matching TRBD2 (5 bases). In germline, CDR1 is SGHRS, CDR2 YFSETQ. V was shortened by 0 bases and J by 4 bases, with 7 bases between the two germline ends. This CDR3 is built from 13 residues. Here the CDR3 DNA reads TGCGCCAGCAGCTTGGGGAGGTCAGAGACCCAGTACTTC. Its translation is CASSLGRSETQYF.

The rearrangement uses TRBV7-2 and TRBJ2-7; 8 nucleotides line up with TRBD2. Trimming at V came to 1 base and at J to 4 bases, leaving 9 bases not matched to a gene. The CDR3 consists of 16 residues. Germline CDR1 and CDR2: SGHTA and FQGNSA. The CDR3 loop is CASSLDSAGAIYEQYF. The CDR3 bases are TGTGCCAGCAGCTTAGATTCAGCGGGGGCGATATACGAGCAGTACTTC. Using reference TRBV7-2 and TRBJ2-7 for the parts outside the CDR3, the full variable domain is GAGVSQSPSNKVTEKGKDVELRCDPISGHTALYWYRQSLGQGLEFLIYFQGNSAPDKSGLPSDRFSAERTGGSVSTLTIQRTQQEDSAVYLCASSLDSAGAIYEQYFGPGTRLTVT.

This clonotype was found many times. The chain links TRBV6-5 to TRBJ1-3; D perhaps matches TRBD1 (6 bases). Trimming pared 4 bases from V and 2 bases from J, leaving 12 bases between. The CDR3 extends over 15 amino acids. Germline V gene data show CDR1 as MNHEY and CDR2 as SVGAGI. The CDR3 DNA sequence: TGTGCCAGCAGTTGGGCGGGGGCGGCTGGAAACACCATATATTTT. It codes for CASSWAGAAGNTIYF.